The present T cell receptor (beta chain) was sequenced within a study of T cell responses to AZD1222 COVID-19 vaccine (dated by TCRdb to the early 2020s). General notes on the study: Because spike-specific TCR depth and breadth did not differ between the two schedules, AZD1222 recipients who got a second dose at roughly 4 weeks were pooled with those who got a second dose at roughly 12 weeks. TCR sequencing covered roughly 230 trial participants: around 210 given two doses of AZD1222 and 26 given two doses of MenACWY control vaccine. Trial participants were enrolled into age subgroups of 18-55, 56-69 and 70-plus years, which contained about 150, 27 and 61 TCR-sequenced participants, respectively. What the work shows at the level of the full study, not this receptor alone: CD4 TCRs associated with the vaccine covered the entire spike protein, and the dominant responses were in regions 160-218 and 743-854. Because no day 14 peak-response samples were available, repertoires were characterized only after the peak T cell response. After two AZD1222 doses, both the breadth and the depth of spike-specific TCRs were significantly higher than at day 0 and than in MenACWY recipients. Reportedly, almost half of the unique spike-specific TCRs recognized epitopes lying outside the regions that are mutated in the B.1.351 and B.1.1.7 variants. Participants were mostly white British, with more females than males. The authors suggested clonal diversity may have been underestimated. Conclusions about previously exposed vaccinees were limited because only six or seven AZD1222 recipients were SARS-CoV-2 seropositive at baseline. In the small 56-69-year group, the increase in depth fell short of significance, most likely because of low power.

The meaning of the sample's time point label: baseline before first vaccination. The vaccinee samples were drawn from two UK trials, COV001 and COV002, one of which was a single-blind randomized controlled phase 2/3 trial testing AZD1222 (ChAdOx1 nCoV-19) in healthy adults. For TCRbeta chain sequencing, PBMC samples from trial participants were taken at day 0 and at day 28 after the second dose. The CDR1 and CDR2 encoded by the germline V gene are SNHLY and FYNNEI. Spanning cysteine to phenylalanine, the CDR3 consists of 12 amino acids. The read is trimmed to its CDR3 DNA, 36 bases read in frame from base 1. Trimming removed 4 bases from V and 10 bases from J, leaving 8 bases between the germline ends. The CDR3 regions of human TCRbeta chains were analyzed by immunosequencing. From the authors' description of their analysis: Repertoire TCRs were checked for matches against a reference library of SARS-CoV-2-specific TCRs that had been generated using the MIRA antigen-specificity platform. Breadth was defined as the fraction of unique TCRs that were SARS-CoV-2-associated, and depth was defined as the fraction of total T cells that were SARS-CoV-2-associated. Using the MIRA data, every spike-specific TCR was mapped to the spike region that the TCR reacted to and assigned to either a CD4 or a CD8 class. Log10-transformed breadth and depth values were compared by one-way ANOVA with Sidak's multiple comparisons tests. TCRdb re-hosts the immuneACCESS table, in-frame sequences only. Its copies lack some clones; in the studies checked, an unresolved V gene accounts for under half of them, and the cause for the rest is not known. That table supplies the V and J calls and clone size; D and trimming were determined from the DNA. This sample has about 76,000 clones in its table, and 90% of those were observed once. Approximately 4.2% of the sample is in the top ten clones.

As regards this clone: What this receptor recognizes is not known. The input lacks base qualities; no much larger clone sits a single base away.

The clonotype comes from an adult in good health. Recombination connected TRBV2 to TRBJ1-6; no D segment can be confidently identified. The specimen comprised peripheral blood, sampled on day 0 of AZD1222 vaccination. The CDR3 region has the sequence CASSAQESPLHF. The nucleotide sequence is given as TGTGCCAGCAGTGCCCAAGAATCACCCCTCCACTTT.